Following are 6 T cell receptor beta chains from one sample sequenced in a study of blood T cell repertoires in COVID-19. Assay: immunoSEQ multiplex PCR; the TCRdb copy retains only in-frame clones and omits some. This sample has approximately 320,000 clones, with about 88% found just once. The sequencing sample was made of PBMCs or T cells enriched from blood (not recorded which). The source of these receptors is a man in his 60s who had recovered from COVID-19.

There are a few counts of this clone. The rearrangement links TRBV3-1 (or the pseudogene TRBV3-2) to TRBJ2-1; 11 nucleotides agree with TRBD2. Trimming at V came to 3 bases and at J to 3 bases, leaving 1 base not matched to a gene. Germline CDR1 reads LGHDT; CDR2 reads YNNKEL (reference sequence). CDR3 size: 15 residues. CDR3 in DNA: TGTGCCAGCAGCCATAGCGGGGGGGGCTACAATGAGCAGTTCTTC. As protein: CASSHSGGGYNEQFF.

The V call is TRBV30, the J call TRBJ1-5; 7 nucleotides line up with TRBD1. The CDR3 contains 13 residues. Trimming cost V 5 bases and J 7 bases; bases outside gene matches: 8. Germline CDR1 is GTSNPN and CDR2 is SVGIG (reference sequence). In DNA, the CDR3 is TGTGCCTGGTCCATAGACAGGGACCAGCCCCAGCATTTT. It specifies CAWSIDRDQPQHF.

This clone was observed a handful of times. J is TRBJ1-2 and V is TRBV4-1, with D unclear. The germline V gene encodes CDR1 MGHRA and CDR2 YSYEKL. This CDR3 contains 13 residues. V gave up 0 bases and J gave up 8 bases, with 10 bases separating them. Here the CDR3 reads CASSQDRELGYTF. The DNA for the CDR3 is TGCGCCAGCAGCCAAGACCGGGAACTAGGCTACACCTTC.

The genes are TRBV24-1 and TRBJ1-1; 7 bases are shared with TRBD1. Germline CDR1 is KGHDR and CDR2 is SFDVKD. The CDR3 length is 13 residues. The V segment lost 3 bases and the J segment 5 bases; nucleotides outside the gene matches: 2. The CDR3 DNA reads TGTGCCACCAGTGATAGGGGACAGACTGAAGCTTTCTTT. Translated: CATSDRGQTEAFF.

The chain uses TRBV11-2 and TRBJ2-1; D remains ambiguous. V lost 4 bases and J lost 5, with 9 bases in between. Germline V lookup: CDR1 SGHAT, CDR2 FQNNGV. The CDR3 spans 13 residues. CDR3 residues: CASSSRRDNEQFF. The CDR3 bases are TGTGCCAGCAGCTCCCGGAGAGACAATGAGCAGTTCTTC.

The count of this clone is one. V and J are TRBV12-5 and TRBJ2-1, with 12 bases lining up with TRBD2. This CDR3 region has 15 residues. CDR1 is LGHNT, CDR2 FRNRAP, per germline. The V gene end was trimmed by 3 bases and the J gene end by 9 bases; junction bases not matched to a gene: 6. This CDR3 reads CASGFRLAGEGEQFF. CDR3 DNA sequence: TGTGCTAGTGGTTTCCGACTAGCGGGAGAGGGTGAGCAGTTCTTC.